This T cell receptor (beta chain) comes out of a study of T-cell reconstitution after alpha-beta-depleted transplantation in children. This clonotype was found a few times. Construction of the TCRbeta library involved unique molecular identifiers. TCRdb independently ran MiXCR on the PCR reads; one entry per CDR3 protein. The sample lists hundreds of thousands of distinct CDR3 sequences; about a tenth were seen once. This CDR3 spans 14 amino acids. Germline trimming cut 0 bases from V and 7 bases from J; bases unmatched to any gene: 6. Germline V gene data show CDR1 as SGHRS and CDR2 as YFSETQ. Here the sequenced sample was PBMCs from the stem cell graft donor, taken from the stem cell graft. The clonotype originates from a human donor who donated a stem cell graft to a child with SCID. This sequence joins TRBV5-1 and TRBJ2-7; 8 bases map to TRBD1. CDR3 DNA sequence: TGCGCCAGCAGCTTGGGGCAGGGGGCGCGAGAGCAGTACTTC. Translating gives CASSLGQGAREQYF. Based on the CDR3 plus reference TRBV5-1 and TRBJ2-7, the full variable domain is KAGVTQTPRYLIKTRGQQVTLSCSPISGHRSVSWYQQTPGQGLQFLFEYFSETQRNKGNFPGRFSGRQFSNSRSEMNVSTLELGDSALYLCASSLGQGAREQYFGPGTRLTVT.